One sample yielded the 17 T cell receptor beta chains listed below, sequenced in a study of cytomegalovirus exposure and HLA in healthy donors. The repertoire was sequenced with immunoSEQ multiplex PCR; TCRdb's copy has only in-frame clones and lacks some. The sample records about 130,000 clones, 75% to 90% being singletons. The specimen sequenced was PBMCs. The receptors here all came from a woman aged 18-30 years in good health and CMV-seropositive.

CDR3 sequence reads: CASSETSSGSSYNEQFF. In nucleotides, the CDR3 is TGTGCCAGCAGTGAAACGTCTAGCGGAAGCTCCTACAATGAGCAGTTCTTC. This chain links TRBV25-1 with TRBJ2-1, with TRBD2 identical over 7 bases. Looked up from germline, CDR1 is MGHDK and CDR2 is SYGVNS. The J segment lost 0 bases and the V segment lost 2 bases, leaving 7 bases of the junction unmatched. This CDR3 has 17 residues.

V gene TRBV9 combines with J gene TRBJ2-2; 14 bases agree with TRBD2. The V segment lost 3 bases and the J segment 12 bases; nucleotides outside the gene matches: 4. The germline V gene encodes CDR1 SGDLS and CDR2 YYNGEE. This CDR3 comprises 14 residues. The CDR3 DNA reads TGTGCCAGCAGCGGACTAGCGGGGGGGCGGAAGCTGTTTTTT. Translation: CASSGLAGGRKLFF.

The chain uses TRBV7-2 and TRBJ2-7, with 10 nucleotides matching TRBD1. V trimming: 3 bases; J trimming: 5 bases; junction bases outside the gene matches: 7. Germline CDR1 reads SGHTA; CDR2 reads FQGNSA. The CDR3 runs 15 residues. This CDR3 reads CASSFYRDRGHEQYF. The DNA of the CDR3 is TGTGCCAGCAGCTTTTACCGGGACAGGGGCCACGAGCAGTACTTC.

The chain employs TRBV12-5 and TRBJ1-3; 10 nucleotides align to TRBD1. Germline lookup yields CDR1 LGHNT and CDR2 FRNRAP. This CDR3 is 17 amino acids long. V lost 3 bases and J lost 4; bases outside the gene matches: 9. The CDR3 region is CASGFLVRQGAGNTIYF. The CDR3 region has the DNA TGTGCTAGTGGTTTCCTTGTTCGACAGGGGGCGGGAAACACCATATATTTT.

Here the CDR3 reads CASGDSPLHF. The CDR3 region has the DNA TGTGCCAGCGGGGATTCACCCCTCCACTTT. The chain recombines TRBV19 with TRBJ1-6; D gene ambiguous. The germline gives CDR1 LNHDA, CDR2 SQIVND (reference sequence). Trimming shortened V by 9 bases and J by 8 bases, and 5 bases separated the two germline ends. This CDR3 contains 10 residues.

DNA for the CDR3: TGTGCCAGCACAGTCGAAGAGACCCAGTACTTC. The encoded protein is CASTVEETQYF. This sequence joins TRBV6-1 and TRBJ2-5; no reliable D call. Germline V gene data show CDR1 as MNHNS and CDR2 as SASEGT. Trimming left V 7 bases short and J 3 bases short, with 6 bases between. The CDR3 sequence is 11 residues long.

The V gene is TRBV18, the J gene TRBJ1-4, with D possibly being TRBD1 (5 bases). The germline CDR1 and CDR2 sequences are KGHSH and LQKENI. The V and J ends lost 6 bases and 11 bases respectively, with 16 bases between them. The CDR3 extends over 13 amino acids. The CDR3 here is CASSFGTAEKLFF. The CDR3 nucleotides are TGTGCCAGCTCGTTCGGGACTGCTGAGAAACTGTTTTTT. The full variable domain, its missing parts supplied by reference TRBV18 and TRBJ1-4, is NAGVMQNPRHLVRRRGQEARLRCSPMKGHSHVYWYRQLPEEGLKFMVYLQKENIIDESGMPKERFSAEFPKEGPSILRIQQVVRGDSAAYFCASSFGTAEKLFFGSGTQLSVL.

The chain employs TRBV6-1 and TRBJ2-5; D is possibly TRBD1 (5 bases). Germline V CDR1 and CDR2: MNHNS, SASEGT. Trimming removed 7 bases at V and 3 bases at J, with 15 bases between. This CDR3 is built from 14 residues. CDR3 nucleotide sequence: TGTGCCAGCACCATGGGGCCCCTAGAAGAGACCCAGTACTTC. Translation: CASTMGPLEETQYF.

This clone was seen only once. The J gene is TRBJ1-4, the V gene TRBV20-1, with unresolved D. Germline loops: CDR1 DFQATT, CDR2 SNEGSKA (reference sequence). Trimming took off 0 bases at V and 8 bases at J, with 4 bases between the two ends. The CDR3 contains 11 residues. The CDR3 region is CSARDSEKLFF. CDR3 bases: TGCAGTGCTAGAGATTCGGAAAAACTGTTTTTT.

The chain employs TRBV10-3 and TRBJ1-2, with a tentative D call TRBD1 (5 bases). V was clipped by 6 bases and J by 6 bases, with 14 bases between them. This CDR3 has 13 amino acids. Germline loops: CDR1 ENHRY, CDR2 SYGVKD. DNA of the CDR3: TGTGCCATCAGCGAAGGGGCAGGCGATGGCTACACCTTC. It yields the protein CAISEGAGDGYTF.

This clone was seen a single time. The V call is TRBV5-4, the J call TRBJ2-2; TRBD1 matches 9 bases. The CDR3 has 16 amino acids. Germline trimming cut 2 bases from V and 4 bases from J; bases unmatched to any gene: 6. CDR1 is SGHNT and CDR2 is YYREEE in the germline V gene (reference sequence). The CDR3 region has the DNA TGTGCCAGCAGCTTAGGACAGGGGAGGGGCACCGGGGAGCTGTTTTTT. This translates into CASSLGQGRGTGELFF.

The chain links TRBV2 to TRBJ2-2; 8 positions match TRBD1. V lost 6 bases, J lost 2 bases, and 2 bases stayed unmatched. Germline lookup yields CDR1 SNHLY and CDR2 FYNNEI. There are 14 residues in the CDR3. The CDR3 protein is CASSGQGNTGELFF. DNA for the CDR3: TGTGCCAGCAGCGGACAGGGAAACACCGGGGAGCTGTTTTTT.

The genes are TRBV20-1 and TRBJ2-7; D uncertain. The CDR3 has 11 residues. V lost 3 bases and J lost 6, with 9 bases in between. The germline V gene encodes CDR1 DFQATT and CDR2 SNEGSKA (reference sequence). The CDR3 here is CSASSPLEQYF. CDR3 DNA sequence: TGCAGTGCTAGCTCCCCCCTCGAGCAGTACTTC.

The V and J genes are TRBV5-1 and TRBJ2-1; D possibly corresponds to TRBD2 (6 bases). CDR3 length: 14 residues. From germline, CDR1 is SGHRS and CDR2 YFSETQ. V dropped 0 bases and J dropped 5 bases, with 9 bases sitting between them. The CDR3 loop reads CASSLGLVDNEQFF. Here the CDR3 DNA reads TGCGCCAGCAGCTTGGGACTAGTGGACAATGAGCAGTTCTTC.

The chain has TRBV27 and TRBJ2-7; 9 bases are shared with TRBD1. With V trimmed by 6 bases and J by 2 bases, 11 bases remained unmatched. Germline CDR1 reads MNHEY; CDR2 reads SMNVEV (reference sequence). The CDR3 spans 16 residues. CDR3 nucleotide sequence: TGTGCCAGCAGCCCACAGGGGGCCGGAGTAACCTACGAGCAGTACTTC. The encoded protein is CASSPQGAGVTYEQYF.

This chain joins TRBV4-1 and TRBJ1-1; D unresolved. The germline CDR1 and CDR2 sequences are MGHRA and YSYEKL. Trimming left V 1 base short and J 0 bases short, with 12 bases between. CDR3 length equals 16 residues. The CDR3 nucleotides read TGCGCCAGCAGCCAAGGGCGGGGTGGGATGAACACTGAAGCTTTCTTT. Protein sequence: CASSQGRGGMNTEAFF.

This clone was observed a few times. One junction end disagrees with the germline gene, perhaps due to a read error. The rearrangement links TRBV27 to TRBJ1-1; D is possibly TRBD1 (6 bases). CDR1 MNHEY and CDR2 SMNVEV come from the germline V gene (reference sequence). The CDR3 has 15 amino acids. The CDR3 DNA reads as TGTGCCAGCAGTTTAACCCAGAGGGGGAACTCTGAAGCTTTCTTT. Amino acid sequence: CASSLTQRGNSEAFF.